This T cell receptor beta chain was profiled in a study of identical twins. The CDR3 loop spans 14 amino acids. CDR1 SEHNR and CDR2 FQNEAQ come from the germline V gene (reference sequence). V lost 4 bases and J 1 base, leaving 10 bases between the germline ends. TCRdb re-called the 5' RACE reads with MiXCR, one entry per CDR3 protein. The sample consists of approximately 690,000 distinct CDR3 sequences, less than 7% of them appearing once. The table lists this clonotype with many counts. Its antigen is not known. Findings and caveats of the study: Memory repertoires showed no such pattern, whereas abundant cord blood beta clonotypes carried fewer insertions.

Sequencing was done on a sample of naive T cells sorted from blood. The chain couples TRBV7-9 to TRBJ2-5; perhaps TRBD1 as D (5 bases). The clonotype originates from a man aged 18 to 30 in good health. CDR3 DNA sequence: TGTGCCAGCAGCTCAAGACAGCTCCAAGAGACCCAGTACTTC. This gives the protein CASSSRQLQETQYF. The whole variable domain, remainder taken from reference TRBV7-9 and TRBJ2-5, is DTGVSQNPRHKITKRGQNVTFRCDPISEHNRLYWYRQTLGQGPEFLTYFQNEAQLEKSRLLSDRFSAERPKGSFSTLEIQRTEQGDSAMYLCASSSRQLQETQYFGPGTRLLVL.